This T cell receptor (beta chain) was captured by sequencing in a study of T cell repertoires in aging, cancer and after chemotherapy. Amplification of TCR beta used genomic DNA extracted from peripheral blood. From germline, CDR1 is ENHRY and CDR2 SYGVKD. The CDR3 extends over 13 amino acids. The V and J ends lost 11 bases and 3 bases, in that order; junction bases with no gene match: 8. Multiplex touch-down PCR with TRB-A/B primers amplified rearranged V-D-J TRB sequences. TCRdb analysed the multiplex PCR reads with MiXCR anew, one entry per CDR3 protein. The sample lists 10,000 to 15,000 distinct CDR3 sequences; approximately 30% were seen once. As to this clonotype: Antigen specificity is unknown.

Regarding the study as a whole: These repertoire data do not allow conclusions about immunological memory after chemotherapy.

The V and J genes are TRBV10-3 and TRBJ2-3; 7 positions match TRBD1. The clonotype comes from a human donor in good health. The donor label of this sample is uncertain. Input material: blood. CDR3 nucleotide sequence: TGTGCCTCCTCTCCGGGACAGACAGATACGCAGTATTTT. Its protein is CASSPGQTDTQYF.